The clone carrying this T cell receptor beta chain was picked up a small number of times. Its antigen is currently unknown. This sample is part of a study of blood T cells in healthy people across ages. General study points: The study regarded diversity estimates from one million T cells as underestimates. The CMV status of each donor remained undetermined, and this could have confounded shifts in expanded clonotypes.

The authors ran a second PCR of 7 to 11 cycles using a sample-barcoded 5' primer and a J-beta primer mix. Per-sample output comprised a minimum of 3 million paired-end reads containing CDR3. TCRdb reprocessed the 5' RACE reads via MiXCR and lists one record per CDR3 protein. This sample carries hundreds of thousands of distinct CDR3 sequences, about 30% of them seen once, and the ten largest clones take over 15%. The CDR3 totals 13 residues. The germline gives CDR1 DFQATT, CDR2 SNEGSKA (reference sequence). The V gene lost 3 bases and the J gene lost 5 bases, with 11 bases spanning the gap. RNA extraction gave at least 5 micrograms of total RNA per sample.

The sequence was collected from a woman aged 80 or older in good health. The genes are TRBV20-1 and TRBJ1-5; unclear D gene. Sequences were obtained from blood. Here the CDR3 reads CSASEEGYQPQHF. CDR3 coding DNA: TGCAGTGCTAGCGAGGAGGGATATCAGCCCCAGCATTTT.